The rows below give T cell receptor beta chains drawn from one sample of a study of T cell responses to AZD1222 COVID-19 vaccine. Data came from immunoSEQ multiplex PCR; TCRdb stores just in-frame clones and leaves some out. The repertoire holds roughly 55,000 clones, roughly 87% seen once, with around 3.9% in the top ten. The input for sequencing was peripheral blood, taken on day 0 of AZD1222 vaccination. These TCRs come from an adult in good health. CDR3s include the opening cysteine and the closing phenylalanine or tryptophan. Each record gives: V gene, J gene, CDR3 protein.

v_gene: TRBV18
j_gene: TRBJ2-3
CDR3aa: CASSPVAGGADTQYF

v_gene: TRBV7-3
j_gene: TRBJ2-2
CDR3aa: CASSPDRVRIGTGELFF

v_gene: TRBV5-1
j_gene: TRBJ1-2
CDR3aa: CASSLAVSGGYTF

v_gene: TRBV4-2
j_gene: TRBJ2-2
CDR3aa: CASSQEGTVNTGELFF

v_gene: TRBV5-1
j_gene: TRBJ2-5
CDR3aa: CASGGQGWETQYF

v_gene: TRBV6-5
j_gene: TRBJ2-7
CDR3aa: CASSYSTSGSYEQYF

v_gene: TRBV5-1
j_gene: TRBJ2-1
CDR3aa: CASRSVGTSNEQFF

v_gene: TRBV18
j_gene: TRBJ2-1
CDR3aa: CASSPLDRGPTYNEQFF

v_gene: TRBV15
j_gene: TRBJ2-1
CDR3aa: CATSRDPPGTFYNEQFF

v_gene: TRBV6-1
j_gene: TRBJ2-7
CDR3aa: CASSESGGSWYEQYF

v_gene: TRBV7-2
j_gene: TRBJ2-3
CDR3aa: CASSLAKLGGTDTQYF

v_gene: TRBV6-2/TRBV6-3
j_gene: TRBJ1-5
CDR3aa: CASSYAAAGYQPQHF

v_gene: TRBV3-1/TRBV3-2
j_gene: TRBJ2-2
CDR3aa: CASSQVDGTGELFF

v_gene: TRBV2
j_gene: TRBJ2-7
CDR3aa: CASIPRGYEQYF

v_gene: TRBV11-1
j_gene: TRBJ2-3
CDR3aa: CASSKVGLAAADTQYF

v_gene: TRBV6-5
j_gene: TRBJ1-2
CDR3aa: CASSYSGTADYGYTF

v_gene: TRBV19
j_gene: TRBJ2-1
CDR3aa: CASSMWTGNNEQFF

v_gene: TRBV6-4
j_gene: TRBJ1-4
CDR3aa: CASRLRGPDEKLFF

v_gene: TRBV27
j_gene: TRBJ2-1
CDR3aa: CASSNRGQRYNEQFF

v_gene: TRBV6-2/TRBV6-3
j_gene: TRBJ1-5
CDR3aa: CASSYSIGRRNQPQHF

v_gene: TRBV24-1
j_gene: TRBJ2-5
CDR3aa: CATSDLLTRSGQETQYF

v_gene: TRBV6-5
j_gene: TRBJ1-3
CDR3aa: CGRDASGNTIYF